This T cell receptor (beta chain) stems from a study of identical twins. Among all donors, each was a healthy Caucasian. Many counts were recorded for this clonotype. Its antigen is as yet unknown. Study-wide findings and caveats: Beta clonotypes that were abundant in cord blood contained fewer insertions, a pattern absent from memory repertoires.

TCRdb recomputed calls from the 5' RACE reads with MiXCR, one row per CDR3 protein. The sample consists of fewer than 650,000 distinct CDR3 sequences, 9.5% to 10% of them appearing once. Germline CDR1 and CDR2: WSHSY and SAAADI. The V gene lost 6 bases and the J gene lost 0 bases, with 8 bases spanning the gap. This CDR3 has 13 residues. This sample also belongs to another study, concerning yellow fever vaccine responses in identical twins.

The chain carries TRBV10-2 and TRBJ2-5; weak D call: TRBD1 (5 bases). This clonotype was sampled from a woman in her late teens or twenties in good health. The sequencing input was PBMCs. The CDR3 protein is CASRRQYQETQYF. CDR3 coding DNA: TGCGCCAGCAGGAGACAGTACCAAGAGACCCAGTACTTC.